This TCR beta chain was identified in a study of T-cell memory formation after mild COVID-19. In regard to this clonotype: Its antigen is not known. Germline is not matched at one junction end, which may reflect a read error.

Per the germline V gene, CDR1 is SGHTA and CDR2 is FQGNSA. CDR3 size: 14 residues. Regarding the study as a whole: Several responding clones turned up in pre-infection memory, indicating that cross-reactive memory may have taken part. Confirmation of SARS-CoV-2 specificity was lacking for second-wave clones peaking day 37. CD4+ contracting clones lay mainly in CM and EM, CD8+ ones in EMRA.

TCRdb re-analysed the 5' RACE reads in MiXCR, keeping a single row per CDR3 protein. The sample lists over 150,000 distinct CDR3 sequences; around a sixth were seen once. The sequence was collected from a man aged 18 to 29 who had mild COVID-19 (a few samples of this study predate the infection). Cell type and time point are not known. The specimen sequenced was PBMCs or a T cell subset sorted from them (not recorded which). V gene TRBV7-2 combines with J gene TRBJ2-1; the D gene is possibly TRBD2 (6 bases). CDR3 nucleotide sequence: TGTGCAAGCAGCTTAGTGGCGGGGCTGAATGAGCAGTTCTTC. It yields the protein CASSLVAGLNEQFF.